This TCR beta chain was identified during a study of a mutant IDH1 vaccine in newly diagnosed glioma. Study-wide context: Treated patients, averaging 40.4 years, were roughly 62% male and around 40% female. Most had both radiotherapy and temozolomide beforehand; others had only one. Study findings and constraints: Top peripheral T cell clonotype shifts appeared unrelated to pseudoprogression.

Germline V gene data show CDR1 as GTSNPN and CDR2 as SVGIG (reference sequence). Trimming shortened V by 2 bases and J by 0 bases, and 13 bases separated the two germline ends. The CDR3 extends over 16 amino acids. Assay: immunoSEQ multiplex PCR; the TCRdb copy retains only in-frame clones and omits some. The sample contains 40,000 to 65,000 clones, around 80% of which appear only once. The sample's time point: week 5, during vaccination. Topical imiquimod accompanied each vaccine dose, which consisted of 300 ug of mutant IDH1 20-mer peptide. Note on this clone: Its antigen is not identified.

The receptor was derived from a woman between 35 and 50 years old with glioma. The material was PBMCs, obtained from a glioma patient whose treatment included an IDH1 peptide vaccine. V usage is TRBV30 and J usage is TRBJ2-2, with unresolved D. This CDR3 is CAWSKRRLTNTGELFF. In nucleotides, the CDR3 is TGTGCCTGGAGTAAACGGAGACTTACGAACACCGGGGAGCTGTTTTTT.